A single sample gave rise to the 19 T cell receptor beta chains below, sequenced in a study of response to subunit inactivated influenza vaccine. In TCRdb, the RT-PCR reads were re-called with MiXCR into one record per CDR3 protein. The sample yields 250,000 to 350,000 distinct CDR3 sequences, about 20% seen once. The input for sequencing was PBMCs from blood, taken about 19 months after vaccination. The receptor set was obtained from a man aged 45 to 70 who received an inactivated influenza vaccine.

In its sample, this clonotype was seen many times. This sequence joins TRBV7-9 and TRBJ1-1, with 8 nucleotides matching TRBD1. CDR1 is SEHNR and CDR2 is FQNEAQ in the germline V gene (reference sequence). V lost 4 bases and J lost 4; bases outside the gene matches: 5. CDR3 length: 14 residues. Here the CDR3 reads CASSSTGAFTEAFF. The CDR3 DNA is TGTGCCAGCAGCTCGACAGGGGCGTTCACTGAAGCTTTCTTT. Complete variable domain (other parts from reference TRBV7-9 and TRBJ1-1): DTGVSQNPRHKITKRGQNVTFRCDPISEHNRLYWYRQTLGQGPEFLTYFQNEAQLEKSRLLSDRFSAERPKGSFSTLEIQRTEQGDSAMYLCASSSTGAFTEAFFGQGTRLTVV.

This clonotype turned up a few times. CDR3 sequence: CASSGGLNQPQHF. CDR3 sequence (DNA): TGTGCCAGCAGTGGTGGTTTGAATCAGCCCCAGCATTTT. The chain carries TRBV6-9 and TRBJ1-5; D not resolved. The CDR3 is 13 residues long. Germline V gene sequence: CDR1 MNHGY, CDR2 SVAAGI. Trimming took 5 bases from V and 4 from J, leaving 9 bases between them.

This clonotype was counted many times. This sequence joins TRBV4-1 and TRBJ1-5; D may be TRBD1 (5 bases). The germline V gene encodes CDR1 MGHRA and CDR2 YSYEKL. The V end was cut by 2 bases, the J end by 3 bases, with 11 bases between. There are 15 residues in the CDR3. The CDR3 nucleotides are TGCGCCAGCAGCCAAATGGGACTCTTCAATCAGCCCCAGCATTTT. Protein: CASSQMGLFNQPQHF.

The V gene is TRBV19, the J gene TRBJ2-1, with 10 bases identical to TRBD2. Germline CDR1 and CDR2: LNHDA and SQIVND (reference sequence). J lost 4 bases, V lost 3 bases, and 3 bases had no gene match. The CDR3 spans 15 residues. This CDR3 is CASSILTSGYNEQFF. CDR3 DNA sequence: TGTGCCAGTAGTATTTTGACTAGCGGGTACAATGAGCAGTTCTTC.

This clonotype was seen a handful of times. The CDR3 DNA follows: TGTGCCAGCAGCCCTACGGGGGGGACTTACAATGAGCAGTTCTTC. Protein product: CASSPTGGTYNEQFF. The chain couples TRBV3-1 to TRBJ2-1; 8 positions agree with TRBD2. The length of the CDR3 is 15 residues. Germline V lookup: CDR1 LGHDT, CDR2 YNNKEL (reference sequence). The junction had 6 bases not matched to a gene; V was cut back by 4 bases and J by 4 bases.

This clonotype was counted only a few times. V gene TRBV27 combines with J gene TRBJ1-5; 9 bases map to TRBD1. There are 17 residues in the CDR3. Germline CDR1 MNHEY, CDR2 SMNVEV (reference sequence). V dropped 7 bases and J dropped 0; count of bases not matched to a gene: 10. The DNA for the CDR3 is TGTGCCAGCACCAGGGACAGGGTCGACTCTAGCAATCAGCCCCAGCATTTT. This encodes CASTRDRVDSSNQPQHF.

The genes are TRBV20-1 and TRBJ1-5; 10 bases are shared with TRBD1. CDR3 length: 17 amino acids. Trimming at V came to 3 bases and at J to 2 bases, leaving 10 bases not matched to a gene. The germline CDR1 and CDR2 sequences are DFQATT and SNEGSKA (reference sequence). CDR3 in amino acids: CSASGGTGVGGNQPQHF. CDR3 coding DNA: TGCAGTGCTAGCGGGGGGACAGGGGTCGGTGGCAATCAGCCCCAGCATTTT.

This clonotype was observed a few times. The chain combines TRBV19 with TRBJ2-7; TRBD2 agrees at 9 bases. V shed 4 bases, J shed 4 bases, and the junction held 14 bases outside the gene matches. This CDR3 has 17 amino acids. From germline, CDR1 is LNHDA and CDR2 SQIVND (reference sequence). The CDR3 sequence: CASSTSWLAGPTYEQYF. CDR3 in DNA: TGTGCCAGTAGTACTTCGTGGCTAGCGGGACCTACTTACGAGCAGTACTTC.

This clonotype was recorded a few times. The CDR3 region is CASMGGPNQPQHF. CDR3 coding DNA: TGTGCCAGCATGGGGGGACCCAATCAGCCCCAGCATTTT. The chain employs TRBV2 and TRBJ1-5; tentative D call: TRBD1 (5 bases). V was cut by 7 bases and J by 3 bases, with 10 bases left in between. The CDR3 spans 13 residues. Germline CDR1 and CDR2: SNHLY and FYNNEI.

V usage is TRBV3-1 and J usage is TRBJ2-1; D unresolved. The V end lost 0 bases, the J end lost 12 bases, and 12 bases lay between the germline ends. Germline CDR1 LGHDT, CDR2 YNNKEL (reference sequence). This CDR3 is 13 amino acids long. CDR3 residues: CASSQDLARPQFF. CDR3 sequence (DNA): TGTGCCAGCAGCCAAGATTTAGCCAGACCGCAGTTCTTC.

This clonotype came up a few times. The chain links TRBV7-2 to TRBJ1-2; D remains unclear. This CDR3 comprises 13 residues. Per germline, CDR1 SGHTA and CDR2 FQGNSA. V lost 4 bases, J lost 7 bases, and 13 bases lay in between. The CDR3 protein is CASSSPRRFGYTF. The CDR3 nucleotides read TGTGCCAGCAGCTCCCCCCGCAGGTTTGGCTACACCTTC.

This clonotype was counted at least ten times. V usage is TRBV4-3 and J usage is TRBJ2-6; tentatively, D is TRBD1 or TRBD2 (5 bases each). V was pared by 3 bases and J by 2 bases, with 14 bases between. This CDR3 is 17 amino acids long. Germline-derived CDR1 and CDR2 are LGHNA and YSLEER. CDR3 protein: CASSQPAGATGANVLTF. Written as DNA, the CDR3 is TGCGCCAGCAGCCAGCCGGCCGGGGCCACTGGGGCCAACGTCCTGACTTTC.

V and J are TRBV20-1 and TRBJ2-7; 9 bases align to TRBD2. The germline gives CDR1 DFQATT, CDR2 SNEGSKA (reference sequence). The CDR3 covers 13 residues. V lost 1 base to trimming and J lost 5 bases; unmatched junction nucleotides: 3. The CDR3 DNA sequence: TGCAGTGCTAGAGGGACTAGCGCGCACGAGCAGTACTTC. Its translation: CSARGTSAHEQYF.

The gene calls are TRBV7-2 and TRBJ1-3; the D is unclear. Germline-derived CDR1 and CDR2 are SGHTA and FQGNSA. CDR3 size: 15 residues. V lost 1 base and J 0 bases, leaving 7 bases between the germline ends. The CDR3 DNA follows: TGTGCCAGCAGCTTAGACCCCAACTCTGGAAACACCATATATTTT. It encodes CASSLDPNSGNTIYF.

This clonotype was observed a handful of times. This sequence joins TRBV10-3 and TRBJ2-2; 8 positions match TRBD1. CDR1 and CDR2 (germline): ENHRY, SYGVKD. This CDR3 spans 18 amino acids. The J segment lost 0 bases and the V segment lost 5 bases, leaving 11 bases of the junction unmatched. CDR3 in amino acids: CAISPTWTGSSNTGELFF. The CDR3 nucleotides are TGTGCCATCAGTCCCACCTGGACAGGGAGTTCGAACACCGGGGAGCTGTTTTTT.

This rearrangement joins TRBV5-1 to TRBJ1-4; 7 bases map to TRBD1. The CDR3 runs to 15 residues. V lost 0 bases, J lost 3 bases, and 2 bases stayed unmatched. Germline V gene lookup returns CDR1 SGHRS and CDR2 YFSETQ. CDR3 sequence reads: CASSLEGQPNEKLFF. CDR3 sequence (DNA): TGCGCCAGCAGCTTGGAGGGACAGCCTAATGAAAAACTGTTTTTT.

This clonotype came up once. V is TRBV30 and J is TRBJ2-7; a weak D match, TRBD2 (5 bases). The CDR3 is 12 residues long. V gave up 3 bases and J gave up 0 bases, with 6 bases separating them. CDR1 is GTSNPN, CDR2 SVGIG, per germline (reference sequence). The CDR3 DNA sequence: TGTGCCTGGAGCCGGGACTCCTACGAGCAGTACTTC. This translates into CAWSRDSYEQYF.

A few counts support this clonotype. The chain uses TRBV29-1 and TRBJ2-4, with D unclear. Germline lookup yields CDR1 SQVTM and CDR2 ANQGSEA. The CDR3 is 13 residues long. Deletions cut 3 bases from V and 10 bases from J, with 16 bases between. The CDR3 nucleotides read TGCAGCGTTGACGGTCCCTCTCGAGGTATTCAGTACTTC. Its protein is CSVDGPSRGIQYF.

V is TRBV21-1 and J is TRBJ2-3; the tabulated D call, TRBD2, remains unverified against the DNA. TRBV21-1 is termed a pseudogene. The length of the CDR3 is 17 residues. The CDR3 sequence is CASSKDAGTRSTDTQYF. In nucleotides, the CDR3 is TGTGCCAGCAGCAAGGATGCCGGGACTAGAAGCACAGATACGCAGTATTTT.